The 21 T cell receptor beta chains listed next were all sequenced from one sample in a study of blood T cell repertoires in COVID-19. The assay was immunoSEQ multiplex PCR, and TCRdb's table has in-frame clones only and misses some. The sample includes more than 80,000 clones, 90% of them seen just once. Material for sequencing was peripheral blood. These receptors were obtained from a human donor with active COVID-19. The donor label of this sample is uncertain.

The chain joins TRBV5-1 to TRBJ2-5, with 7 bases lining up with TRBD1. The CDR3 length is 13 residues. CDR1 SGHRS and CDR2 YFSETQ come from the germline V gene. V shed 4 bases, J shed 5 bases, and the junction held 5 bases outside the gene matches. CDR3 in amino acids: CASSLQGFETQYF. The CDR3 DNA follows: TGCGCCAGCAGCCTACAGGGGTTCGAGACCCAGTACTTC.

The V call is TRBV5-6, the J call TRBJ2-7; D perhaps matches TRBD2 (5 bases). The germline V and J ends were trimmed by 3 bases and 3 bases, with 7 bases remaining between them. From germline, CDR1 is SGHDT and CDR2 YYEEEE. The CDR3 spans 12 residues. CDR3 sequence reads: CASSWEYYEQYF. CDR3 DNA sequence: TGTGCCAGCAGCTGGGAGTACTACGAGCAGTACTTC.

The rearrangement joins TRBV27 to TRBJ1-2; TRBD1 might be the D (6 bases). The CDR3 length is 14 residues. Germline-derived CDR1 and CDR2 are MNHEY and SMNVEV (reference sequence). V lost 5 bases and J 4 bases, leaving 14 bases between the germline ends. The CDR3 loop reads CASSRTATTYGYTF. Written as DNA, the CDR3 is TGTGCCAGCAGTCGGACAGCCACCACCTATGGCTACACCTTC.

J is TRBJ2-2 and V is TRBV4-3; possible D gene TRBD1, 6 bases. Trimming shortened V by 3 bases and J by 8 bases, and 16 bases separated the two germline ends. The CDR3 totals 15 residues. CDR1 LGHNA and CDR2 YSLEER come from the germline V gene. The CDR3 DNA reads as TGCGCCAGCAGCCAGGGCAGACAGGTCAGAGGGGAGCTGTTTTTT. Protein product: CASSQGRQVRGELFF.

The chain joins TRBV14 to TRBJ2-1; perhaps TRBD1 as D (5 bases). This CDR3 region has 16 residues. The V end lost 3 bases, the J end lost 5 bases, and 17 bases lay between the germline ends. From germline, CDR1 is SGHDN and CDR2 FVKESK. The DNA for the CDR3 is TGTGCCAGCAGCCAGTGGGTCCAGGGCTCTAACAATGAGCAGTTCTTC. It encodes CASSQWVQGSNNEQFF.

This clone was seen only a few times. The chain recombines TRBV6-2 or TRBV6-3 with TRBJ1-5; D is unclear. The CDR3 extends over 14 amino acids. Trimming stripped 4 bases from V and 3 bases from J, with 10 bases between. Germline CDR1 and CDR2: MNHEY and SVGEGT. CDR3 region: CASSFRDTNQPQHF. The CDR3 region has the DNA TGTGCCAGCAGTTTTCGAGACACCAATCAGCCCCAGCATTTT.

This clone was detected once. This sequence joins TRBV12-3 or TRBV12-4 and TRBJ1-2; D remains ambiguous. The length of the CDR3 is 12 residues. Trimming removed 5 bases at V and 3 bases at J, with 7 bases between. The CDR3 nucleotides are TGTGCCAGCAGTAGAGATCACTATGGCTACACCTTC. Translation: CASSRDHYGYTF.

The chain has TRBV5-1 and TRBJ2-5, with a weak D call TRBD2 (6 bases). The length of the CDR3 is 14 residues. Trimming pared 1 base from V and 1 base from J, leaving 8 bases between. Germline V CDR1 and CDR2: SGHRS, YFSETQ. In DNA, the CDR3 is TGCGCCAGCAGCTTGACTAGCCCCCAAGAGACCCAGTACTTC. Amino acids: CASSLTSPQETQYF.

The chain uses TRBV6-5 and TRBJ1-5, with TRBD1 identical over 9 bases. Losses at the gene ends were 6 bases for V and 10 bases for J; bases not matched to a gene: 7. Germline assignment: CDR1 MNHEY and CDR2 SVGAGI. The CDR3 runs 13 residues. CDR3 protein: CASRGQGVRPQHF. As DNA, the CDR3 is TGTGCCAGCAGGGGACAGGGAGTTCGACCCCAGCATTTT.

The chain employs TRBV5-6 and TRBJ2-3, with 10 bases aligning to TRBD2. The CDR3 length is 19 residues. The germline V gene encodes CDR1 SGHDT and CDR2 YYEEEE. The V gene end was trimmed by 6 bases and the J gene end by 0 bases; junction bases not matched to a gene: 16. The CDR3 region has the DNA TGTGCCAGCAACAACCCAAGGGCTAGCGGGGGCCTAAGCACAGATACGCAGTATTTT. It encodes CASNNPRASGGLSTDTQYF. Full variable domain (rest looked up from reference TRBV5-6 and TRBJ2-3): DAGVTQSPTHLIKTRGQQVTLRCSPKSGHDTVSWYQQALGQGPQFIFQYYEEEERQRGNFPDRFSGHQFPNYSSELNVNALLLGDSALYLCASNNPRASGGLSTDTQYFGPGTRLTVL.

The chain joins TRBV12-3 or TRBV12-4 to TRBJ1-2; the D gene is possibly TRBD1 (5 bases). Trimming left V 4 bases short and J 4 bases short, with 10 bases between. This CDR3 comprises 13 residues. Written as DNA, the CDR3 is TGTGCCAGCAGTTCCCAGGGTGGCTATGGCTACACCTTC. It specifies CASSSQGGYGYTF.

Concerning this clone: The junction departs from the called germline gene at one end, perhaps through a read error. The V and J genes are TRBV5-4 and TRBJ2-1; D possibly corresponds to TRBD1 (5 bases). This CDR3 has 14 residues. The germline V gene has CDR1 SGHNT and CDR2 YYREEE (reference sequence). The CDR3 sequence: CASSLGARGNQQFF. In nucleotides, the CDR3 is TGTGCCAGCAGCCTAGGGGCTCGAGGCAATCAGCAGTTCTTC.

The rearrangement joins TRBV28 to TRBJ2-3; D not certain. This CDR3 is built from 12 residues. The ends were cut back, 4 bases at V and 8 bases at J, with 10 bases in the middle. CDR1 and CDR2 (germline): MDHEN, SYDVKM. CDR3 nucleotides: TGTGCCAGCAGTTCCCCCCCCGGTACGCAGTATTTT. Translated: CASSSPPGTQYF.

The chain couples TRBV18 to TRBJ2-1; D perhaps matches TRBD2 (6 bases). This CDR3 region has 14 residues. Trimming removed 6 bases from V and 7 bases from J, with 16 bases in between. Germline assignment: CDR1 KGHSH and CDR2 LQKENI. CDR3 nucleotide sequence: TGTGCCAGCTCCCCTTCCGGGAGATCAAATGAGCAGTTCTTC. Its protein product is CASSPSGRSNEQFF.

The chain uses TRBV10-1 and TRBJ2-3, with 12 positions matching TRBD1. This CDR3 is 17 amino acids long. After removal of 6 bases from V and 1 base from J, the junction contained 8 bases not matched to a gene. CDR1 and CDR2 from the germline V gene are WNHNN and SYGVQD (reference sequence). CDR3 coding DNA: TGCGCCAGCAGCCCCGGGACAGGGGGCTCCCGCACAGATACGCAGTATTTT. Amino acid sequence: CASSPGTGGSRTDTQYF.

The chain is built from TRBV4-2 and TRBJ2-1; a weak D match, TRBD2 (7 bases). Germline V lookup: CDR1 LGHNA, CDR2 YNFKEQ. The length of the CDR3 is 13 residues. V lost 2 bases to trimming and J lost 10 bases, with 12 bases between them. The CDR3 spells CASSQKGGREQFF. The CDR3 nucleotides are TGTGCCAGCAGCCAAAAGGGGGGGCGGGAGCAGTTCTTC.

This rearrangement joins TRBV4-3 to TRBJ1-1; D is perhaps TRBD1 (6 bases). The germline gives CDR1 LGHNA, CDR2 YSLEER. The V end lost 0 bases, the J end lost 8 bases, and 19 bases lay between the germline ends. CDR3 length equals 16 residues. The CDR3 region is CASSQDRFRQGMEAFF. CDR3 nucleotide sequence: TGCGCCAGCAGCCAAGATAGGTTTAGGCAGGGGATGGAAGCTTTCTTT.

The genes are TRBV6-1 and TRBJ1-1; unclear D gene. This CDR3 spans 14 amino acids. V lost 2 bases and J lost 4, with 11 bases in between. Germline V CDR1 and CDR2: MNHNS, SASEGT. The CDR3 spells CASSERSALTEAFF. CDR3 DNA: TGTGCCAGCAGTGAAAGGAGTGCTCTCACTGAAGCTTTCTTT.

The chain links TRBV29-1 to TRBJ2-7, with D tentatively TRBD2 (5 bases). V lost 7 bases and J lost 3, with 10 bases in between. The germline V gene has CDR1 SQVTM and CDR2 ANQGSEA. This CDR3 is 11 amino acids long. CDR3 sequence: CSGSRGYEQYF. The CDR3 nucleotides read TGCAGCGGTTCCCGGGGCTACGAGCAGTACTTC.

DNA for the CDR3: TGCGCCAGCAGCCAAGAGCAGGGCCCCTACGAGCAGTACTTC. This encodes CASSQEQGPYEQYF. The chain is built from TRBV4-3 and TRBJ2-7, with a possible D match to TRBD1 (5 bases). CDR1 is LGHNA, CDR2 YSLEER, per germline. The CDR3 sequence is 14 residues long. V lost 0 bases and J 2 bases, leaving 8 bases between the germline ends.

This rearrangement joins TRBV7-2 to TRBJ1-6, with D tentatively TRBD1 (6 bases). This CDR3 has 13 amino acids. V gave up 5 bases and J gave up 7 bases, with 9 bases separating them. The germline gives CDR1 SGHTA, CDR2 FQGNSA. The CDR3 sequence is CASSPDRNSPLHF. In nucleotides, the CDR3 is TGTGCCAGCAGCCCAGACAGGAATTCACCCCTCCACTTT.